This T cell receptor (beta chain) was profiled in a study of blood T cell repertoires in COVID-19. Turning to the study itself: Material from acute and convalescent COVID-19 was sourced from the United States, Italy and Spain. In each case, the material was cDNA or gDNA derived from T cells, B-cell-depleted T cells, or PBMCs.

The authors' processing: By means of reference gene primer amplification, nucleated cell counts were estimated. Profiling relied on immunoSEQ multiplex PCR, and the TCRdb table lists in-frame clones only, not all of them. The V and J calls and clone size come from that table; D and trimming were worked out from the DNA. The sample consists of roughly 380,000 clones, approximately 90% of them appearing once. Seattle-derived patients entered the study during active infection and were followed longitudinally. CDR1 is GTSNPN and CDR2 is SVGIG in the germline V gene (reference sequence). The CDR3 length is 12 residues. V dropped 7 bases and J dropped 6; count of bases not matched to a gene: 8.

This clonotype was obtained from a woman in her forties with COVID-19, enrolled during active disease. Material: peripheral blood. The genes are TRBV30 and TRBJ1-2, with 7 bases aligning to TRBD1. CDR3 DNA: TGTGCCTCCCCGGGGACAGCGGATGGCTACACCTTC. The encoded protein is CASPGTADGYTF.